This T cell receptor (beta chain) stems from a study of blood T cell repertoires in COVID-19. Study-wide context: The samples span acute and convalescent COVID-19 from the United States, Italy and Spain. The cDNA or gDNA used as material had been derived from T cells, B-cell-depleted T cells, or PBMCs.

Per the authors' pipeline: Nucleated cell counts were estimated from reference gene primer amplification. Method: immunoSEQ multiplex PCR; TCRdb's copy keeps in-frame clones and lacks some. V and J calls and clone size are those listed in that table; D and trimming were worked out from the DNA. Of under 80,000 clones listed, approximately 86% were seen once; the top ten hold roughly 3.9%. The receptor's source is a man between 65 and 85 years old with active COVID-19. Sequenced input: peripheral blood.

CDR3 nucleotides: TGTGCCAGCAGCCAAGAGACTCCCAAGGACAGGGACGGGTCCTATAATTCACCCCTCCACTTT. This encodes CASSQETPKDRDGSYNSPLHF. V and J are TRBV3-1 (or the pseudogene TRBV3-2) and TRBJ1-6; 8 nucleotides match TRBD1. CDR3 length: 21 residues. Trimming at V came to 0 bases and at J to 1 base, leaving 14 bases not matched to a gene. Per the germline V gene, CDR1 is LGHDT and CDR2 is YNNKEL (reference sequence).